This T cell receptor (beta chain) appears in the sequencing data of a study of T-cell memory formation after mild COVID-19. On the study more broadly: Across donors, TCR clusters were largely donor specific. Broader study findings: Clones contracting day 15 to 85 were balanced CD4/CD8; later expanders leaned CD4+. Pre-infection memory already had some responding clones, implying cross-reactive memory joined.

With 5 bases removed from V and 3 bases from J, the gap between germline ends came to 18 bases. This CDR3 comprises 15 residues. From germline, CDR1 is SGHRS and CDR2 YFSETQ. 5'RACE, which relied on constant-segment primers, yielded TCR alpha and TCR beta cDNA libraries carrying sample barcodes and UMIs. TCRdb analysed the 5' RACE reads with MiXCR anew, one entry per CDR3 protein. This table has approximately 400,000 distinct CDR3 sequences, about a sixth appearing once. As concerns this clonotype: Its specificity is unknown.

This chain links TRBV5-1 with TRBJ2-7; possibly TRBD2 for D (6 bases). Sequenced: PBMCs or a T cell subset sorted from them (not recorded which). The origin of this receptor is a man between 18 and 35 years old who had mild COVID-19 (a few samples of this study predate the infection). Cell type and time point are not known. The CDR3 spells CASSWGLQSIYEQYF. CDR3 in DNA: TGCGCCAGCAGTTGGGGACTCCAGTCGATCTACGAGCAGTACTTC.